Listed here are 29 T cell receptor beta chains from one sample, sequenced in a study of early T cells in non-severe SARS-CoV-2 infection. Each CDR3 protein is one row after TCRdb ran MiXCR on the 5' RACE reads. The profile shows around 61,000 distinct CDR3 sequences, about 15% of them singletons. The specimen was whole blood, collected at baseline. The origin of the receptors is an adult who was a healthcare worker with PCR-confirmed SARS-CoV-2 infection or an uninfected control (not recorded which).

At least ten counts were recorded for this clonotype. The chain joins TRBV18 to TRBJ2-7; TRBD2 agrees at 11 bases. CDR1 and CDR2 (germline): KGHSH, LQKENI. V dropped 3 bases and J dropped 5; count of bases not matched to a gene: 6. CDR3 size: 15 residues. The CDR3 DNA reads TGTGCCAGCTCACCCCCATTGACTAGCGGGGACGAGCAGTACTTC. It specifies CASSPPLTSGDEQYF.

The J gene is TRBJ2-3, the V gene TRBV4-1; 8 bases are a match to TRBD1. The ends lost 2 bases at V and 9 bases at J; junction bases unmatched: 10. This CDR3 contains 15 residues. The germline gives CDR1 MGHRA, CDR2 YSYEKL. CDR3 bases: TGCGCCAGCAGCCAAAATCACCAGGGGGCAGGGACGCAGTATTTT. Translating gives CASSQNHQGAGTQYF.

This clonotype was detected many times. This chain joins TRBV28 and TRBJ1-3; D is possibly TRBD1 (5 bases). The CDR3 is made up of 15 amino acids. Deletions cut 6 bases from V and 1 base from J, with 13 bases between. Germline values: CDR1 MDHEN, CDR2 SYDVKM. This CDR3 is CASSYSTASGNTIYF. Here the CDR3 DNA reads TGTGCCAGCAGCTACTCGACAGCGTCTGGAAACACCATATATTTT.

This clonotype was detected ten times or more. The chain has TRBV20-1 and TRBJ1-2, with D possibly matching TRBD1 (5 bases). V was clipped by 0 bases and J by 6 bases, with 8 bases between them. Germline V CDR1 and CDR2: DFQATT, SNEGSKA (reference sequence). The CDR3 contains 12 residues. CDR3 amino acids: CSARERGDGYTF. The CDR3 nucleotides read TGCAGTGCTAGAGAGCGGGGGGATGGCTACACCTTC.

Many counts were recorded for this clonotype. The rearrangement uses TRBV7-3 and TRBJ2-3, with D maybe TRBD2 (5 bases). Germline V gene sequence: CDR1 SGHTA, CDR2 FQGTGA. With 2 bases removed from V and 6 bases from J, the gap between germline ends came to 15 bases. CDR3 length: 15 amino acids. The CDR3 loop is CASSLDSASADTQYF. For the CDR3, the DNA is TGTGCCAGCAGCTTAGATAGCGCCTCAGCTGATACGCAGTATTTT. Full variable domain (rest looked up from reference TRBV7-3 and TRBJ2-3): GAGVSQTPSNKVTEKGKYVELRCDPISGHTALYWYRQSLGQGPEFLIYFQGTGAADDSGLPNDRFFAVRPEGSVSTLKIQRTERGDSAVYLCASSLDSASADTQYFGPGTRLTVL.

The chain carries TRBV28 and TRBJ2-1; 9 bases agree with TRBD2. CDR3 length: 16 residues. Germline V lookup: CDR1 MDHEN, CDR2 SYDVKM. J gave up 14 bases and V 3 bases, and 17 bases lay outside the gene matches. The CDR3 reads CASSFGGLAGNQGKFF. CDR3 DNA: TGTGCCAGCAGTTTTGGGGGGCTAGCGGGAAACCAAGGGAAGTTCTTC.

The chain recombines TRBV19 with TRBJ1-4; tentatively, D is TRBD1 (5 bases). Trimming shortened V by 10 bases and J by 8 bases, and 14 bases separated the two germline ends. The CDR3 is 12 residues long. Germline V gene lookup returns CDR1 LNHDA and CDR2 SQIVND (reference sequence). The CDR3 DNA reads TGTGCCACGCGGGGGGAAAAAGAAAAACTGTTTTTT. Translating gives CATRGEKEKLFF.

The rearrangement joins TRBV12-3 or TRBV12-4 to TRBJ2-1, with 11 bases identical to TRBD2. The CDR3 is 15 residues long. V was clipped by 6 bases and J by 5 bases; unmatched bases: 6. CDR3 sequence (DNA): TGTGCCAGCAGCCGACTAGCGGGAAGCCACAATGAGCAGTTCTTC. Translation gives CASSRLAGSHNEQFF.

In this sample, this clonotype turned up a few times. V gene TRBV7-3 combines with J gene TRBJ2-3; D unclear. The germline V and J ends were trimmed by 5 bases and 4 bases, with 16 bases remaining between them. The CDR3 runs 15 residues. The germline V gene encodes CDR1 SGHTA and CDR2 FQGTGA. CDR3 protein: CASSPSRETADTQYF. The CDR3 DNA is TGTGCCAGCAGCCCCTCAAGAGAGACCGCAGATACGCAGTATTTT.

This clonotype was observed many times. The chain recombines TRBV9 with TRBJ1-6, with D unresolved. Germline values: CDR1 SGDLS, CDR2 YYNGEE. Trimming removed 3 bases from V and 0 bases from J, with 16 bases in between. The CDR3 consists of 18 residues. CDR3 residues: CASSAAPGGGSYNSPLHF. In DNA form, the CDR3 reads TGTGCCAGCAGCGCCGCCCCCGGAGGAGGCTCCTATAATTCACCCCTCCACTTT.

The chain has TRBV11-3 and TRBJ2-2; TRBD2 might be the D (7 bases). The CDR3 is made up of 24 amino acids. Germline CDR1 is SGHNT and CDR2 is YENEEA. V lost 1 base to trimming and J lost 6 bases, with 39 bases between them. The CDR3 loop is CASSLGSVQDHLSGRPGGPGELFF. CDR3 in DNA: TGTGCCAGCAGCTTAGGCTCGGTCCAGGATCACCTTTCCGGCAGACCGGGGGGCCCCGGGGAGCTGTTTTTT.

This clonotype was counted only a few times. The V call is TRBV29-1, the J call TRBJ1-1, with 8 bases fitting TRBD1. The germline V gene has CDR1 SQVTM and CDR2 ANQGSEA. V trimming: 4 bases; J trimming: 2 bases; junction bases outside the gene matches: 15. The CDR3 totals 17 residues. This CDR3 is CSVVEQTGVLRNTEAFF. The CDR3 coding sequence is TGCAGCGTTGTAGAGCAGACAGGGGTTTTGAGAAACACTGAAGCTTTCTTT.

This clonotype was seen a handful of times. V gene TRBV5-6 combines with J gene TRBJ2-1; the D is unclear. The CDR3 totals 13 residues. The germline V gene has CDR1 SGHDT and CDR2 YYEEEE. Trimming cost V 4 bases and J 0 bases, with 5 bases left between them. CDR3 bases: TGTGCCAGCAGCCGAAGCTCCTACAATGAGCAGTTCTTC. As protein: CASSRSSYNEQFF.

This clonotype came up many times. As DNA, the CDR3 is TGCGCCAGCAGCCCCCAACCGGGGGGCCAAAGCTCCTACAATGAGCAGTTCTTC. It specifies CASSPQPGGQSSYNEQFF. V and J are TRBV4-1 and TRBJ2-1; D is possibly TRBD2 (7 bases). Between the trimmed V and J ends, which lost 4 bases and 0 bases, there was a span of 19 bases. The CDR3 is 18 residues long. Germline V lookup: CDR1 MGHRA, CDR2 YSYEKL.

The rearrangement links TRBV20-1 to TRBJ1-2; D is ambiguous. CDR3 length equals 11 residues. CDR1 is DFQATT, CDR2 SNEGSKA, per germline (reference sequence). V lost 6 bases and J 3 bases, leaving 8 bases between the germline ends. In DNA, the CDR3 is TGCAGTGCGGAACCATACTATGGCTACACCTTC. It specifies CSAEPYYGYTF.

This clonotype appeared a few times. The rearrangement uses TRBV7-8 and TRBJ2-7; D gene unclear. V lost 1 base and J 3 bases, leaving 10 bases between the germline ends. This CDR3 comprises 14 residues. Germline V gene lookup returns CDR1 SGHVS and CDR2 FQNEAQ. The CDR3 spells CASSLEGSFYEQYF. For the CDR3, the DNA is TGTGCCAGCAGCTTAGAAGGTAGTTTCTACGAGCAGTACTTC.

This clonotype is deemed medium-sized (0.01 to 0.1%). The rearrangement joins TRBV18 to TRBJ1-4; D unclear. CDR1 and CDR2 (germline): KGHSH, LQKENI. Trimming removed 2 bases at V and 2 bases at J, with 0 bases between. The CDR3 totals 12 residues. CDR3 protein: CASSPTNEKLFF. The CDR3 DNA follows: TGTGCCAGCTCACCAACTAATGAAAAACTGTTTTTT.

The chain recombines TRBV7-9 with TRBJ2-4, with D perhaps matching TRBD2 (6 bases). This CDR3 has 18 residues. V dropped 1 base and J dropped 2 bases, with 18 bases sitting between them. The germline gives CDR1 SEHNR, CDR2 FQNEAQ (reference sequence). This chain's CDR3 is CASSLEEGEEVTKNIQYF. CDR3 in DNA: TGTGCCAGCAGCTTAGAGGAGGGCGAGGAGGTGACCAAAAACATTCAGTACTTC.

Many counts were recorded for this clonotype. This chain connects TRBV5-1 to TRBJ2-7; 10 bases fit TRBD1. The V and J ends lost 2 bases and 4 bases, in that order; junction bases with no gene match: 3. Germline V CDR1 and CDR2: SGHRS, YFSETQ. The CDR3 totals 14 residues. The CDR3 spells CASSFGTGVYEQYF. CDR3 DNA sequence: TGCGCCAGCAGCTTCGGGACAGGGGTGTACGAGCAGTACTTC. The full variable domain, its missing parts supplied by reference TRBV5-1 and TRBJ2-7, is KAGVTQTPRYLIKTRGQQVTLSCSPISGHRSVSWYQQTPGQGLQFLFEYFSETQRNKGNFPGRFSGRQFSNSRSEMNVSTLELGDSALYLCASSFGTGVYEQYFGPGTRLTVT.

Only a few counts were recorded for this clonotype. The V call is TRBV29-1, the J call TRBJ1-2, with D unresolved. The CDR3 contains 13 residues. V lost 6 bases to trimming and J lost 0 bases, with 11 bases between them. Germline loops: CDR1 SQVTM, CDR2 ANQGSEA. The CDR3, as DNA: TGCAGCGTACAAGGCGGATCTAACTATGGCTACACCTTC. This sequence encodes CSVQGGSNYGYTF.

This clonotype showed up just a few times. The rearrangement uses TRBV18 and TRBJ2-1; D gene unclear. Germline loops: CDR1 KGHSH, CDR2 LQKENI. The CDR3 is made up of 12 amino acids. Trimming pared 3 bases from V and 5 bases from J, leaving 5 bases between. The CDR3 DNA reads as TGTGCCAGCTCACCTCTGGACAATGAGCAGTTCTTC. It codes for CASSPLDNEQFF.

This clonotype was counted between two and nine times. V usage is TRBV24-1 and J usage is TRBJ2-1; D may correspond to TRBD1 or TRBD2 (5 bases each). Germline CDR1 KGHDR, CDR2 SFDVKD. The CDR3 consists of 16 residues. Trimming pared 5 bases from V and 7 bases from J, leaving 20 bases between. CDR3 region: CATSVDLPRDGNEQFF. In DNA, the CDR3 is TGTGCCACCAGTGTCGACCTACCCCGGGACGGGAATGAGCAGTTCTTC.

There are a few counts of this clonotype. CDR3 nucleotide sequence: TGTGCCAGCAGCGTAGGAGCAGGACCCTACGAGCAGTACTTC. Translation: CASSVGAGPYEQYF. The V call is TRBV9, the J call TRBJ2-7; no clear D. This CDR3 has 14 amino acids. Per the germline V gene, CDR1 is SGDLS and CDR2 is YYNGEE. Trimming stripped 0 bases from V and 2 bases from J, with 9 bases between.

The CDR3 coding sequence is TGTGCCAGCAGCCCCCCCCTCAATGAGCAGTTCTTC. It encodes CASSPPLNEQFF. The J gene is TRBJ2-1, the V gene TRBV7-9; no clear D gene. V shed 5 bases and J shed 6 bases, with 8 bases lying between them. CDR1 is SEHNR, CDR2 FQNEAQ, per germline (reference sequence). The CDR3 consists of 12 residues.

The chain uses TRBV4-2 and TRBJ2-7; a weak D match, TRBD1 (6 bases). Trimming cost V 3 bases and J 3 bases, with 12 bases left between them. The CDR3 has 14 residues. CDR1 and CDR2 from the germline V gene are LGHNA and YNFKEQ. The CDR3 region is CASSHGQSNYEQYF. CDR3 coding DNA: TGTGCCAGCAGCCATGGACAGTCTAACTACGAGCAGTACTTC.

This clonotype was recorded at least ten times. The chain recombines TRBV5-1 with TRBJ2-3; no firm D call. Germline CDR1 is SGHRS and CDR2 is YFSETQ. Trimming cost V 5 bases and J 2 bases, with 12 bases left between them. The CDR3 loop spans 14 amino acids. The CDR3 bases are TGCGCCAGCAGAACTACCGAGCACACAGATACGCAGTATTTT. It specifies CASRTTEHTDTQYF.

This sequence joins TRBV24-1 and TRBJ2-1; 9 bases agree with TRBD2. Unmatched junction bases numbered 5, after V lost 4 bases and J lost 5 bases. Looked up from germline, CDR1 is KGHDR and CDR2 is SFDVKD. This CDR3 has 15 residues. In nucleotides, the CDR3 is TGTGCCACCAGTGACTCAGGACTAGCGCACAATGAGCAGTTCTTC. This codes for CATSDSGLAHNEQFF.

This clonotype was seen a handful of times. A junction end diverges from the germline sequence, so it may reflect a read error. V gene TRBV7-9 combines with J gene TRBJ2-1; D is unclear. Germline loops: CDR1 SEHNR, CDR2 FQNEAQ (reference sequence). The CDR3 runs to 10 residues. CDR3 sequence: CASSLVGEIF. The CDR3 coding sequence is TGTGCCAGCAGCCTGGTGGGCGAGATCTTC. Filled out from reference TRBV7-9 and TRBJ2-1, the complete variable domain reads DTGVSQNPRHKITKRGQNVTFRCDPISEHNRLYWYRQTLGQGPEFLTYFQNEAQLEKSRLLSDRFSAERPKGSFSTLEIQRTEQGDSAMYLCASSLVGEIFGPGTRLTVL.

This clonotype came up many times. This chain joins TRBV11-2 and TRBJ1-1; D is unresolved. The V end was cut by 7 bases, the J end by 8 bases, with 17 bases between. This CDR3 region has 13 residues. Germline CDR1 reads SGHAT; CDR2 reads FQNNGV. CDR3 residues: CASTPGSWFEAFF. CDR3 bases: TGTGCCAGCACCCCAGGTTCTTGGTTCGAAGCTTTCTTT.